This TCR beta chain came from a study of neoadjuvant anti-PD-1 for oral cavity cancer. About the research overall: Patients without progression received a fourth nivolumab dose around day 43, then surgical resection on days 50-56. The study's findings and limits: Higher pretreatment blood Treg/Th17 ratios correlated with higher pretreatment blood and lower post-treatment tumor TCRbeta clonality.

Noted time point: after neoadjuvant nivolumab, at surgical resection. Patients had newly diagnosed, untreated stage II-IVA oral cavity squamous cell carcinoma. No culture or expansion preceded analysis of these blood cells. Only in-frame clones appear in the TCRdb table, and some are missing; sequencing was by immunoSEQ multiplex PCR. The repertoire has around 14,000 clones, roughly 70% of them found once; the top ten carry about 3.2%. This clone was recorded a few times. Its matching antigen is unknown. Trimming cost V 0 bases and J 8 bases, with 14 bases left between them. CDR1 and CDR2 (germline): SGDLS, YYNGEE. The CDR3 is 15 residues long.

This TCR was sampled from a person between 40 and 79 years old with oral cavity squamous cell carcinoma. The chain has TRBV9 and TRBJ1-4; D possibly corresponds to TRBD1 (6 bases). The sample in question was PBMCs, obtained after nivolumab (anti-PD-1) treatment. The CDR3 spells CASSVGGGLSEKLFF. The CDR3 region has the DNA TGTGCCAGCAGCGTAGGAGGGGGGTTGAGCGAAAAACTGTTTTTT. Full variable domain (remainder filled in from reference TRBV9 and TRBJ1-4): DSGVTQTPKHLITATGQRVTLRCSPRSGDLSVYWYQQSLDQGLQFLIQYYNGEERAKGNILERFSAQQFPDLHSELNLSSLELGDSALYFCASSVGGGLSEKLFFGSGTQLSVL.